One and the same sample provided the 6 T cell receptor beta chains below, sequenced in a study of identical twins. TCRdb processed the 5' RACE reads anew with MiXCR; each CDR3 protein has one entry. This sample has over 500,000 distinct CDR3 sequences, with approximately 22% found just once. The sample was also reused in another study, on T cells expressing NK-cell markers.

Sequences were obtained from CD4+ T cells sorted from blood. These receptors were obtained from a young woman in good health.

A few counts support this clonotype. The chain has TRBV20-1 and TRBJ2-7; D is perhaps TRBD1 or TRBD2 (5 bases each). Germline V gene data show CDR1 as DFQATT and CDR2 as SNEGSKA (reference sequence). Deletions cut 7 bases from V and 3 bases from J, with 7 bases between. CDR3 length: 10 residues. DNA of the CDR3: TGCAGTGTTGGGGGCTACGAGCAGTACTTC. Its translation: CSVGGYEQYF.

In its sample, this clonotype was seen a few times. This sequence joins TRBV20-1 and TRBJ2-7; the D is unclear. The CDR3 runs to 13 residues. The V end lost 0 bases, the J end lost 0 bases, and 6 bases lay between the germline ends. The V gene's germline CDR1 is DFQATT and CDR2 SNEGSKA (reference sequence). CDR3 sequence reads: CSARDLSSYEQYF. DNA of the CDR3: TGCAGTGCTAGAGATCTAAGCTCCTACGAGCAGTACTTC.

This clonotype was counted only a few times. The chain recombines TRBV12-3 or TRBV12-4 with TRBJ2-3; D not certain. V lost 3 bases and J 15 bases, leaving 19 bases between the germline ends. The CDR3 length is 13 residues. The CDR3 DNA sequence: TGTGCCAGCAGTTTGAGTATCCCGCTTCGACAATATTTT. Translating it yields CASSLSIPLRQYF.

The CDR3 sequence: CASSLGVQGMETQYF. The DNA for the CDR3 is TGTGCCAGCAGCTTAGGAGTCCAGGGAATGGAGACCCAGTACTTC. The genes are TRBV7-9 and TRBJ2-5; possibly TRBD1 for D (5 bases). V was shortened by 1 base and J by 5 bases, with 14 bases between the two germline ends. CDR1 and CDR2 from the germline V gene are SEHNR and FQNEAQ (reference sequence). CDR3 size: 15 residues. The full variable domain, its missing parts supplied by reference TRBV7-9 and TRBJ2-5, is DTGVSQNPRHKITKRGQNVTFRCDPISEHNRLYWYRQTLGQGPEFLTYFQNEAQLEKSRLLSDRFSAERPKGSFSTLEIQRTEQGDSAMYLCASSLGVQGMETQYFGPGTRLLVL.

The gene calls are TRBV7-9 and TRBJ1-1; no definite D call. The CDR3 length is 11 residues. The V end was cut by 3 bases, the J end by 8 bases, with 7 bases between. From germline, CDR1 is SEHNR and CDR2 FQNEAQ (reference sequence). CDR3 coding DNA: TGTGCCAGCAGCTTGACAAAAGAAGCTTTCTTT. Translated, it gives CASSLTKEAFF.

This clonotype appeared a few times. The J gene is TRBJ1-5, the V gene TRBV5-1, with D possibly matching TRBD1 (6 bases). Germline V gene data show CDR1 as SGHRS and CDR2 as YFSETQ. The CDR3 spans 17 residues. V was clipped by 0 bases and J by 6 bases, with 19 bases between them. The CDR3 DNA sequence: TGCGCCAGCAGCTTGGGGCCGATTACAGGGTTGGCTCAGCCCCAGCATTTT. As protein: CASSLGPITGLAQPQHF.